This T cell receptor (beta chain) was captured in a study of blood T cell repertoires in COVID-19. Study-wide background: T cells, B-cell-depleted T cells, or PBMCs supplied cDNA or gDNA.

Assignment of participants to cohorts was predicated upon participant-reported clinical history. It was within 2 weeks before study entry that exposed participants met a COVID-19 case. V lost 4 bases and J lost 3, with 15 bases in between. Germline CDR1 MNHEY, CDR2 SMNVEV (reference sequence). The CDR3 extends over 16 amino acids. Original analysis: Amplified reference gene primers provided the basis for estimating nucleated cell counts. Some clones are missing from TCRdb's copy, which holds only in-frame ones; the method was immunoSEQ multiplex PCR. Clonal size and the V and J genes are those of that table, whereas D and trimming came from the DNA. The data show 250,000 to 350,000 clones, roughly 91% seen once. This clone was observed a single time.

The specimen sequenced was PBMCs or T cells enriched from blood (not recorded which). The source of this sequence is a woman aged 45-59 years who had been exposed to COVID-19. The V call is TRBV27, the J call TRBJ1-4; D is undetermined. In DNA form, the CDR3 reads TGTGCCAGCAGTTCTCTAGAGACGGAATCTAATGAAAAACTGTTTTTT. It specifies CASSSLETESNEKLFF.